Listed below are T cell receptor beta chains from one sample, sequenced in a study of shared clonotypes between healthy human individuals. Assay used: immunoSEQ multiplex PCR; TCRdb lists only in-frame clones, some missing. The sample holds approximately 2,000,000 clones, about 90% seen once. Sequenced material: naive CD4+ T cells from PBMCs. These receptor sequences come from a man aged 18 to 29 in good health. Some clones in this sample may be carry-over from other donors' samples. Each CDR3 is given with its conserved first and last residue. A D gene is named only where the DNA matches it firmly.

D: .; J: TRBJ1-4; V: TRBV5-1; DNA: TGCGCCAGCAGCTTGGAAGGGTCTGGAGGGCACGAAAAACTGTTTTTT; CDR3: CASSLEGSGGHEKLFF
D: .; J: TRBJ2-3; V: TRBV5-1; DNA: TGCGCCAGCAGCTTCGTAACAGGCACAGATACGCAGTATTTT; CDR3: CASSFVTGTDTQYF
D: .; J: TRBJ1-5; V: TRBV6-1; DNA: TGTGCCAGCAGTGAATTTCATCAGCCCCAGCATTTT; CDR3: CASSEFHQPQHF
D: .; J: TRBJ2-3; V: TRBV27; DNA: TGTGCCAGCAGTAAGAGCGTCGGTACGCAGTATTTT; CDR3: CASSKSVGTQYF
D: TRBD2; J: TRBJ2-1; V: TRBV7-2; DNA: TGTGCCAGCAGCTTAGTTGGAGCGGGGGATGAGCAGTTCTTC; CDR3: CASSLVGAGDEQFF
D: TRBD2; J: TRBJ2-7; V: TRBV7-3; DNA: TGTGCCAGCAGCTTAACTCCTAGCGGGAGCGGCGAGCAGTACTTC; CDR3: CASSLTPSGSGEQYF
D: .; J: TRBJ1-4; V: TRBV5-4; DNA: TGTGCCAGCAGCTTGGGTTTTGGAAGAACTAATGAAAAACTGTTTTTT; CDR3: CASSLGFGRTNEKLFF
D: .; J: TRBJ1-3; V: TRBV4-3; DNA: TGCGCCAGCAGCCAAGGGCCCCTCAGCTCTGGAAACACCATATATTTT; CDR3: CASSQGPLSSGNTIYF
D: TRBD2; J: TRBJ2-7; V: TRBV18; DNA: TGTGCCAGCTCAAAACCGGGACTAGCGAGTGAGCAGTACTTC; CDR3: CASSKPGLASEQYF
D: TRBD2; J: TRBJ2-3; V: TRBV5-1; DNA: TGCGCCAGCAGCGGGGGACTAGCGGGAGGGCCAATAGATACGCAGTATTTT; CDR3: CASSGGLAGGPIDTQYF